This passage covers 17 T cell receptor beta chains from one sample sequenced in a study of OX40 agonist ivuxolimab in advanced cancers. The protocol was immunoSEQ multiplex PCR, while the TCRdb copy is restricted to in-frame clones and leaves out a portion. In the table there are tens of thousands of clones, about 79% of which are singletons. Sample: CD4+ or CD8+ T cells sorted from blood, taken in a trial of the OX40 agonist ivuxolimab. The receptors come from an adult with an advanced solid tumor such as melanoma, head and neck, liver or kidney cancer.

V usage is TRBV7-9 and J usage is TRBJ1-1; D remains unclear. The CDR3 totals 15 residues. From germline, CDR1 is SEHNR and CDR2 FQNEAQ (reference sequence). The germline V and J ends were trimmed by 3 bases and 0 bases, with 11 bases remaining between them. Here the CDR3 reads CASSFVPTMNTEAFF. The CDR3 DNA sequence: TGTGCCAGCAGCTTCGTCCCGACCATGAACACTGAAGCTTTCTTT.

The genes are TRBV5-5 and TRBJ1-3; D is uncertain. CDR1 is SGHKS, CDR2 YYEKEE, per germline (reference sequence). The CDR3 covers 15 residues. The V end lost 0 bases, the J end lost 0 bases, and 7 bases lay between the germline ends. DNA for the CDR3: TGTGCCAGCAGCTTGGTAGTCCCCTCTGGAAACACCATATATTTT. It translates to CASSLVVPSGNTIYF.

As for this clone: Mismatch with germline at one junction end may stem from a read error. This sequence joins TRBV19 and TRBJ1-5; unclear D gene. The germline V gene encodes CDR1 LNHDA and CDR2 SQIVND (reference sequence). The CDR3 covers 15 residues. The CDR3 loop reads CASSRILAANQPQHF. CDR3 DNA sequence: TGTGCCAGCAGTAGGATCTTGGCGGCAAATCAGCCCCAGCATTTT.

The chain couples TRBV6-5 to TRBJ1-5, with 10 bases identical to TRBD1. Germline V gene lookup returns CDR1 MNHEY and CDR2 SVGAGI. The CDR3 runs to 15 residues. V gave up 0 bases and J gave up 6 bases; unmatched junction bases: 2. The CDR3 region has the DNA TGTGCCAGCAGTTACTCGGGACAGGGGACTCAGCCCCAGCATTTT. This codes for CASSYSGQGTQPQHF.

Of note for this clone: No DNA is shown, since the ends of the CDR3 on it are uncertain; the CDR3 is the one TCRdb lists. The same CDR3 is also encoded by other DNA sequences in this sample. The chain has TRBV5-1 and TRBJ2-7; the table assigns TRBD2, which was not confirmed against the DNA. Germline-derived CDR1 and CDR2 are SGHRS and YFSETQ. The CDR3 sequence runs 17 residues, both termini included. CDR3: CASSFRGRGGDDYEQYF.

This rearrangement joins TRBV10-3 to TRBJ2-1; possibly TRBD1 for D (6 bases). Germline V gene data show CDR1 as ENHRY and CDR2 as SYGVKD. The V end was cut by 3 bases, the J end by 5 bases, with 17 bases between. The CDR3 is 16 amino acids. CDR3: CAISDPRDKGHNEQFF. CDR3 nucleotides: TGTGCCATCAGTGACCCCCGGGACAAGGGCCACAATGAGCAGTTCTTC.

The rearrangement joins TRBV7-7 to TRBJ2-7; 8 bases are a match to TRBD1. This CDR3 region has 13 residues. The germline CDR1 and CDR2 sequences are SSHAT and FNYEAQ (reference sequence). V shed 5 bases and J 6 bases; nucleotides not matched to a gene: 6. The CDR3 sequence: CASSATGGLEQYF. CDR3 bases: TGTGCCAGCAGCGCTACAGGGGGGCTCGAGCAGTACTTC.

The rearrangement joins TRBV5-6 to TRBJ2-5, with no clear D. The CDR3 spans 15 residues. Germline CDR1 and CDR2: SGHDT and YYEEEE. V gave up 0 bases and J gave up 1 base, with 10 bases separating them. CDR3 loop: CASSLALGIQETQYF. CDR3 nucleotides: TGTGCCAGCAGCTTGGCCCTAGGGATCCAAGAGACCCAGTACTTC.

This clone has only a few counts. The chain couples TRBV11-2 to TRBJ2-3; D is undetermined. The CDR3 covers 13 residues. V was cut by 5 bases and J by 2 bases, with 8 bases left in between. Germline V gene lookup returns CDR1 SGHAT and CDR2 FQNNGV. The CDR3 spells CASSRRVTDTQYF. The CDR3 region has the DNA TGTGCCAGCAGCCGCAGAGTCACAGATACGCAGTATTTT.

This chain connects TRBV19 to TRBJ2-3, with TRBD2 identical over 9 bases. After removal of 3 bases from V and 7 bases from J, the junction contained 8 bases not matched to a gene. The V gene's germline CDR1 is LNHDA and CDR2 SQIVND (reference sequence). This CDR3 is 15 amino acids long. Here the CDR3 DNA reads TGTGCCAGTAGTATCAGGCGGGGGGGAGATCATACGCAGTATTTT. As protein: CASSIRRGGDHTQYF.

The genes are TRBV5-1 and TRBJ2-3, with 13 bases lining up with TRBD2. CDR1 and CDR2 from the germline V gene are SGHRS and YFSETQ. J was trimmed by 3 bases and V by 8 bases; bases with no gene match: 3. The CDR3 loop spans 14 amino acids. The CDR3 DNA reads TGCGCCAGTAGGACTAGCGGGGGTACAGATACGCAGTATTTT. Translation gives CASRTSGGTDTQYF.

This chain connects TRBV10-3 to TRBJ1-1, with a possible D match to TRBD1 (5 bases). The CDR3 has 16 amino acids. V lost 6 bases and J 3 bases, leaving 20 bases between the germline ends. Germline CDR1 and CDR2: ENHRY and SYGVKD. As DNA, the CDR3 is TGTGCCATCAGAGGGGTAAGAGGACAAGGGGACACTGAAGCTTTCTTT. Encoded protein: CAIRGVRGQGDTEAFF.

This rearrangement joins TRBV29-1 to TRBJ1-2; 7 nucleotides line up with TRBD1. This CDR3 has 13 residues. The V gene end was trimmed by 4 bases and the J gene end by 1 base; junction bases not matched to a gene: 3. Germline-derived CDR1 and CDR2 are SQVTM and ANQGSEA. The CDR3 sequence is CSVGTGLNYGYTF. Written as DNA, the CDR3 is TGCAGCGTTGGGACAGGACTTAACTATGGCTACACCTTC.

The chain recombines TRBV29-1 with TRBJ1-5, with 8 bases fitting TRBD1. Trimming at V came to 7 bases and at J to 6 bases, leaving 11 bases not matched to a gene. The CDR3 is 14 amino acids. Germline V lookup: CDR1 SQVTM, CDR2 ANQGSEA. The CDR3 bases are TGCAGCGCCATTCTGGGACAGGCCGGTCAGCCCCAGCATTTT. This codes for CSAILGQAGQPQHF.

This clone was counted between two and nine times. The CDR3 nucleotides are TGTGCCAGCAGGAGCTCTTGGAATTCACCCCTCCACTTT. Its protein is CASRSSWNSPLHF. This rearrangement joins TRBV28 to TRBJ1-6; D is unresolved. The CDR3 covers 13 residues. The V gene's germline CDR1 is MDHEN and CDR2 SYDVKM. V lost 6 bases to trimming and J lost 7 bases, with 10 bases between them.

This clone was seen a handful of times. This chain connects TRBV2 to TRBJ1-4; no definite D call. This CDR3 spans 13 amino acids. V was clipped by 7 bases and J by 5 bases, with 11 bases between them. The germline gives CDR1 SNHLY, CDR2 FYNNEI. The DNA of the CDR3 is TGTGCCAGCAATAACGGTCCGAATGAAAAACTGTTTTTT. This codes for CASNNGPNEKLFF.

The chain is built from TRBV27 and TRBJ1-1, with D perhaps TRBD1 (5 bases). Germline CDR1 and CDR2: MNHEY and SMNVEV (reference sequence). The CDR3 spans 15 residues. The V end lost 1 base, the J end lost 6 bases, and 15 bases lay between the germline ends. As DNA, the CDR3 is TGTGCCAGCAGTTTATTAGTCGGCCGGGGGGCTGAAGCTTTCTTT. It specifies CASSLLVGRGAEAFF.